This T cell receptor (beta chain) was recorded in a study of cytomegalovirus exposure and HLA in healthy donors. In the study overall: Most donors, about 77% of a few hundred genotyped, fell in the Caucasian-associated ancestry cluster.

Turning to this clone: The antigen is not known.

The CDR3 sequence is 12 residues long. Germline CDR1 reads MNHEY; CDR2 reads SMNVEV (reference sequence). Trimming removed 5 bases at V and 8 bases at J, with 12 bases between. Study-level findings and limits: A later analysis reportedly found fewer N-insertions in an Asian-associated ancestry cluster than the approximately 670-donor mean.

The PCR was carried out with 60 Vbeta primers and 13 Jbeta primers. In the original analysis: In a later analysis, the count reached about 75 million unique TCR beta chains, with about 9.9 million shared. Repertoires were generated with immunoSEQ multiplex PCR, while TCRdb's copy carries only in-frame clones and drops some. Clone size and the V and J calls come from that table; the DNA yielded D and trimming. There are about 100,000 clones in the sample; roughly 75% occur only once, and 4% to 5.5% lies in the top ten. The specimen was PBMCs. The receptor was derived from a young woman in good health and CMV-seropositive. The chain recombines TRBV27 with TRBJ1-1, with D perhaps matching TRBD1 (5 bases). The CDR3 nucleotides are TGTGCCAGCAGTGCCGGGGGACTCGAAGCTTTCTTT. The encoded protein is CASSAGGLEAFF.